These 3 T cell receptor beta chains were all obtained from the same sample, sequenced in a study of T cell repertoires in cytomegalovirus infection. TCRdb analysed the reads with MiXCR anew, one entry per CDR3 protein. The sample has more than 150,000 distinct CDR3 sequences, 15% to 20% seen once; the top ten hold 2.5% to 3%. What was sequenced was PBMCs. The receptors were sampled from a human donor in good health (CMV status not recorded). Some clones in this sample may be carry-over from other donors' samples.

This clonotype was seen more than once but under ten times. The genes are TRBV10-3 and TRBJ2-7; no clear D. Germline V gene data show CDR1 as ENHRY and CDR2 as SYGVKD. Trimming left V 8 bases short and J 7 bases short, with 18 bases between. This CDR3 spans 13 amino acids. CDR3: CAISVQLIGEQYF. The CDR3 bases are TGTGCCATCTCGGTCCAACTAATTGGAGAGCAGTACTTC.

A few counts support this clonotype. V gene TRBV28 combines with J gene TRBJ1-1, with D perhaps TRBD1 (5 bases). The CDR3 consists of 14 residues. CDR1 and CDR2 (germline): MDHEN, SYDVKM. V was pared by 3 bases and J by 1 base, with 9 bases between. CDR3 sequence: CASSLRGGNTEAFF. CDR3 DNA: TGTGCCAGCAGTTTGAGGGGAGGGAACACTGAAGCTTTCTTT.

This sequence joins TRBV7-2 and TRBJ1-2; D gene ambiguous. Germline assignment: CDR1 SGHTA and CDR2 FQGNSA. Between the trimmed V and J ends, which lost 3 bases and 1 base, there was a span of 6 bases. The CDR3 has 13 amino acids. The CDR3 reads CASSFTNNYGYTF. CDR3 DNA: TGTGCCAGCAGCTTTACGAATAACTATGGCTACACCTTC.